These 16 T cell receptor beta chains were all obtained from the same sample, sequenced in a study of blood T cell repertoires in COVID-19. Some clones are missing from TCRdb's copy, which holds only in-frame ones; the method was immunoSEQ multiplex PCR. Here the sample spans roughly 400,000 clones, roughly 86% being singletons. Material: PBMCs or T cells enriched from blood (not recorded which). The source of these receptors is a woman between 35 and 50 years old with acute COVID-19.

The CDR3 DNA is TGCGCCAGCAACCCCGCGGGGGGGCGGTCTAGCACAGATACGCAGTATTTT. Translation: CASNPAGGRSSTDTQYF. The genes are TRBV5-1 and TRBJ2-3, with 9 bases fitting TRBD2. The germline V gene has CDR1 SGHRS and CDR2 YFSETQ. The V gene end was trimmed by 6 bases and the J gene end by 0 bases; junction bases not matched to a gene: 11. The CDR3 sequence is 17 residues long.

The CDR3 sequence is CAWSRGGDTEAFF. In nucleotides, the CDR3 is TGTGCCTGGAGTAGGGGAGGGGACACTGAAGCTTTCTTT. The chain links TRBV30 to TRBJ1-1; possibly TRBD1 for D (5 bases). V lost 2 bases and J 3 bases, leaving 10 bases between the germline ends. CDR1 is GTSNPN and CDR2 is SVGIG in the germline V gene (reference sequence). The CDR3 is 13 amino acids.

This sequence joins TRBV7-2 and TRBJ1-1; the D gene is possibly TRBD1 (5 bases). The CDR3 is 15 residues long. The germline CDR1 and CDR2 sequences are SGHTA and FQGNSA. V lost 0 bases to trimming and J lost 5 bases, with 13 bases between them. DNA of the CDR3: TGTGCCAGCAGCTTAGCGCTAGGGGAGGGAACTGAAGCTTTCTTT. Amino acid sequence: CASSLALGEGTEAFF.

The table lists this clone with a count of one. V is TRBV4-1 and J is TRBJ1-4; D might be TRBD1 (5 bases). Trimming removed 1 base at V and 4 bases at J, with 13 bases between. The CDR3 has 16 amino acids. Germline CDR1 is MGHRA and CDR2 is YSYEKL. CDR3 in amino acids: CASSQGPEQGNEKLFF. CDR3 nucleotides: TGCGCCAGCAGCCAAGGGCCCGAGCAGGGTAATGAAAAACTGTTTTTT.

This clone was observed a few times. This chain links TRBV4-1 with TRBJ1-5; no clear D gene. V lost 1 base and J lost 4, with 17 bases in between. CDR3 length: 17 amino acids. CDR1 is MGHRA, CDR2 YSYEKL, per germline. The CDR3 nucleotides read TGCGCCAGCAGCCAAGTGGAGGGCCCGTACTTAAATCAGCCCCAGCATTTT. This gives the protein CASSQVEGPYLNQPQHF.

This chain uses TRBV5-4 with TRBJ1-2; D gene uncertain. Germline V gives CDR1 SGHNT, CDR2 YYREEE (reference sequence). Trimming removed 2 bases from V and 2 bases from J, with 10 bases in between. This CDR3 contains 14 residues. The CDR3 sequence: CASSFGPTNYGYTF. In DNA form, the CDR3 reads TGTGCCAGCAGCTTTGGCCCAACGAACTATGGCTACACCTTC. Using reference TRBV5-4 and TRBJ1-2 for the parts outside the CDR3, the full variable domain is ETGVTQSPTHLIKTRGQQVTLRCSSQSGHNTVSWYQQALGQGPQFIFQYYREEENGRGNFPPRFSGLQFPNYSSELNVNALELDDSALYLCASSFGPTNYGYTFGSGTRLTVV.

The chain links TRBV4-2 to TRBJ2-1; a weak D match, TRBD2 (6 bases). Per germline, CDR1 LGHNA and CDR2 YNFKEQ. Trimming pared 2 bases from V and 6 bases from J, leaving 14 bases between. The CDR3 covers 15 residues. DNA of the CDR3: TGTGCCAGCAGCCAACGCCGACTAGTGGGCAATGAGCAGTTCTTC. This encodes CASSQRRLVGNEQFF.

The chain joins TRBV29-1 to TRBJ1-2, with 7 bases identical to TRBD1. The CDR3 runs 11 residues. The germline gives CDR1 SQVTM, CDR2 ANQGSEA. V shed 7 bases and J 9 bases; nucleotides not matched to a gene: 8. The CDR3 sequence is CSGRTGTSYTF. Written as DNA, the CDR3 is TGCAGCGGTCGGACAGGAACCAGCTACACCTTC.

This clone was counted a single time. V is TRBV12-3 or TRBV12-4 and J is TRBJ1-5; 10 nucleotides align to TRBD1. This CDR3 comprises 12 residues. V lost 8 bases to trimming and J lost 5 bases; unmatched junction nucleotides: 0. CDR3 loop: CASGTGDQPQHF. CDR3 DNA: TGTGCCAGCGGGACAGGGGATCAGCCCCAGCATTTT.

This sequence joins TRBV11-2 and TRBJ2-7; D gene ambiguous. The germline V gene has CDR1 SGHAT and CDR2 FQNNGV. Deletions cut 1 base from V and 4 bases from J, with 14 bases between. The CDR3 runs 15 residues. CDR3 residues: CASSLGDGSSYEQYF. The CDR3 coding sequence is TGTGCCAGCAGCTTAGGAGACGGGTCGTCGTACGAGCAGTACTTC.

This sequence joins TRBV14 and TRBJ1-6; 7 positions match TRBD1. CDR3 length: 15 amino acids. The J segment lost 9 bases and the V segment lost 1 base, leaving 6 bases of the junction unmatched. Germline loops: CDR1 SGHDN, CDR2 FVKESK. CDR3 amino acids: CASSQGQGKSSPLHF. CDR3 DNA: TGTGCCAGCAGCCAAGGACAGGGAAAGAGTTCACCCCTCCACTTT. Full variable domain (rest looked up from reference TRBV14 and TRBJ1-6): EAGVTQFPSHSVIEKGQTVTLRCDPISGHDNLYWYRRVMGKEIKFLLHFVKESKQDESGMPNNRFLAERTGGTYSTLKVQPAELEDSGVYFCASSQGQGKSSPLHFGNGTRLTVT.

The J gene is TRBJ2-5, the V gene TRBV10-3; a weak D match, TRBD1 (7 bases). Between the trimmed V and J ends, which lost 0 bases and 3 bases, there was a span of 17 bases. The CDR3 covers 17 residues. Germline loops: CDR1 ENHRY, CDR2 SYGVKD. The CDR3 protein is CAISESGFGGGKETQYF. The CDR3 coding sequence is TGTGCCATCAGTGAGTCGGGTTTCGGAGGGGGCAAAGAGACCCAGTACTTC.

The V call is TRBV5-1, the J call TRBJ2-7; D might be TRBD1 (5 bases). The length of the CDR3 is 15 residues. V dropped 1 base and J dropped 2 bases, with 13 bases sitting between them. Germline CDR1 SGHRS, CDR2 YFSETQ. CDR3 sequence reads: CASSLLSDRAYEQYF. The CDR3 DNA reads as TGCGCCAGCAGCTTGTTATCCGACAGAGCCTACGAGCAGTACTTC.

This clone was found a few times. The V and J genes are TRBV23-1 and TRBJ2-2; D is possibly TRBD1 (6 bases). TRBV23-1 is sorted into the ORF group, with uncertain function. The CDR3 runs 16 residues. Between the trimmed V and J ends, which lost 4 bases and 2 bases, there was a span of 14 bases. CDR3 DNA: TGCGCCAGCAGTCCGTACCGGGACACCAACACCGGGGAGCTGTTTTTT. It encodes CASSPYRDTNTGELFF.

The J gene is TRBJ1-1, the V gene TRBV19; 9 nucleotides agree with TRBD1. Germline V gene sequence: CDR1 LNHDA, CDR2 SQIVND (reference sequence). The CDR3 loop spans 16 amino acids. After removal of 3 bases from V and 5 bases from J, the junction contained 10 bases not matched to a gene. As DNA, the CDR3 is TGTGCCAGTAGTATTTTTCCGGGACAGGGCCGGACTGAAGCTTTCTTT. Residues: CASSIFPGQGRTEAFF. Complete variable domain (other parts from reference TRBV19 and TRBJ1-1): DGGITQSPKYLFRKEGQNVTLSCEQNLNHDAMYWYRQDPGQGLRLIYYSQIVNDFQKGDIAEGYSVSREKKESFPLTVTSAQKNPTAFYLCASSIFPGQGRTEAFFGQGTRLTVV.

The chain links TRBV7-2 to TRBJ2-6; D possibly corresponds to TRBD2 (6 bases). This CDR3 is built from 15 residues. With 5 bases removed from V and 0 bases from J, the gap between germline ends came to 8 bases. Germline CDR1 reads SGHTA; CDR2 reads FQGNSA. CDR3 sequence (DNA): TGTGCCAGCAGCCCGGGGGACTCTGGGGCCAACGTCCTGACTTTC. This translates into CASSPGDSGANVLTF.